One and the same sample provided the 29 T cell receptor beta chains below, sequenced in a study of blood T cells in healthy people across ages. Then a second PCR, running roughly 7 to 11 cycles, was carried out with a sample-barcoded 5' primer and a J-beta primer mix. Each CDR3 protein gets one entry after TCRdb re-called the 5' RACE reads with MiXCR. The repertoire holds about 280,000 distinct CDR3 sequences, with 25% to 30% as singletons. The sample consisted of blood. The receptors originated from a woman in her sixties or seventies in good health.

V usage is TRBV24-1 and J usage is TRBJ2-3, with 14 positions matching TRBD2. In germline, CDR1 is KGHDR, CDR2 SFDVKD. The V segment lost 6 bases and the J segment 3 bases; nucleotides outside the gene matches: 1. This CDR3 region has 15 residues. CDR3 DNA sequence: TGTGCCACCAGTTGGACTAGCGGGAGGACAGATACGCAGTATTTT. The encoded protein is CATSWTSGRTDTQYF.

This clonotype was detected a few times. The chain employs TRBV5-1 and TRBJ2-5, with D possibly being TRBD2 (5 bases). Matching the DNA end better, TRBJ2-7 makes the J call doubtful. This CDR3 spans 15 amino acids. The germline V gene has CDR1 SGHRS and CDR2 YFSETQ. CDR3 nucleotides: TGCGCCAGCAGCTTGGCCTCGGGGTTCGGCGACGAGCAGTACTTC. This codes for CASSLASGFGDEQYF.

About this clonotype itself: Since the CDR3 does not end with the conserved phenylalanine or tryptophan, this likely comes from a read error. This chain joins TRBV6-1 and TRBJ2-5; D may match TRBD1 or TRBD2 (6 bases each). This CDR3 has 16 residues. Between the trimmed V and J ends, which lost 1 base and 2 bases, there was a span of 14 bases. Germline assignment: CDR1 MNHNS and CDR2 SASEGT. The CDR3 sequence: CASSEVWGALQETQYL. The CDR3 DNA sequence: TGTGCCAGCAGTGAAGTCTGGGGGGCCCTACAAGAGACCCAGTACTTG.

V gene TRBV2 combines with J gene TRBJ2-5; 9 bases are shared with TRBD1. The CDR3 is 14 residues long. Losses at the gene ends were 6 bases for V and 4 bases for J; bases not matched to a gene: 6. The V gene's germline CDR1 is SNHLY and CDR2 FYNNEI. This CDR3 is CASRVMDRGETQYF. CDR3 nucleotide sequence: TGTGCCAGCAGAGTGATGGACAGGGGAGAGACCCAGTACTTC. Filled out from reference TRBV2 and TRBJ2-5, the complete variable domain reads EPEVTQTPSHQVTQMGQEVILRCVPISNHLYFYWYRQILGQKVEFLVSFYNNEISEKSEIFDDQFSVERPDGSNFTLKIRSTKLEDSAMYFCASRVMDRGETQYFGPGTRLLVL.

Ten or more counts support this clonotype. This chain links TRBV20-1 with TRBJ2-6; D remains unclear. V was shortened by 4 bases and J by 1 base, with 2 bases between the two germline ends. The CDR3 spans 12 residues. Germline CDR1 DFQATT, CDR2 SNEGSKA (reference sequence). The CDR3 DNA reads as TGCAGTGCTAATTCTGGGGCCAACGTCCTGACTTTC. Translated: CSANSGANVLTF.

This clonotype was seen many times. The chain employs TRBV6-5 and TRBJ2-5, with 9 bases matching TRBD2. Germline V lookup: CDR1 MNHEY, CDR2 SVGAGI. V shed 4 bases and J 4 bases; nucleotides not matched to a gene: 1. This CDR3 has 13 residues. CDR3 loop: CASSLAGVETQYF. CDR3 DNA: TGTGCCAGCAGTTTAGCGGGAGTAGAGACCCAGTACTTC.

In regard to this clonotype: Relative to the germline gene, one junction end is altered; a read error may explain this. V is TRBV28 and J is TRBJ2-7; 9 nucleotides line up with TRBD1. The CDR3 totals 14 residues. Germline V CDR1 and CDR2: MDHEN, SYDVKM. The CDR3 DNA reads as TGTGCCAGCAGCTATTTGTTTAAACCGGGACAGGGAATCTTC. Its translation is CASSYLFKPGQGIF.

This chain connects TRBV7-8 to TRBJ1-1; maybe TRBD1 (5 bases). Germline V lookup: CDR1 SGHVS, CDR2 FQNEAQ. The germline V and J ends were trimmed by 4 bases and 4 bases, with 22 bases remaining between them. The CDR3 sequence is 17 residues long. CDR3 protein: CASSSIVDGWGTTEAFF. The CDR3 DNA is TGTGCCAGCAGCTCAATCGTCGACGGGTGGGGGACCACTGAAGCTTTCTTT.

The chain uses TRBV10-3 and TRBJ1-4; D might be TRBD1 (6 bases). Germline CDR1 ENHRY, CDR2 SYGVKD. Trimming took off 10 bases at V and 4 bases at J, with 13 bases between the two ends. This CDR3 region has 13 residues. The CDR3 DNA sequence: TGTGCCACTGGACAGCTACTTAATGAAAAACTGTTTTTT. Translation: CATGQLLNEKLFF.

This clonotype was picked up many times. The DNA of the CDR3 is TGCGCCAGCAGCAGCTCCGGGACGGAGGGTACACCCCTCCACTTT. Amino acids: CASSSSGTEGTPLHF. The chain couples TRBV5-1 to TRBJ1-6, with D tentatively TRBD1 (5 bases). This CDR3 has 15 residues. In germline, CDR1 is SGHRS, CDR2 YFSETQ. V was pared by 4 bases and J by 11 bases, with 19 bases between. The complete variable domain, with remaining parts taken from reference TRBV5-1 and TRBJ1-6, reads KAGVTQTPRYLIKTRGQQVTLSCSPISGHRSVSWYQQTPGQGLQFLFEYFSETQRNKGNFPGRFSGRQFSNSRSEMNVSTLELGDSALYLCASSSSGTEGTPLHFGNGTRLTVT.

This clonotype was seen a few times. V and J are TRBV20-1 and TRBJ2-5; 10 bases align to TRBD1. This CDR3 is 15 amino acids long. Germline CDR1 DFQATT, CDR2 SNEGSKA (reference sequence). The trim removed 3 bases at V and 5 bases at J, leaving 9 bases unmatched. The CDR3 nucleotides read TGCAGTGCTAGGGACCTGACAGGGGGCGACGAGACCCAGTACTTC. Residues: CSARDLTGGDETQYF.

V usage is TRBV9 and J usage is TRBJ2-5, with TRBD1 as a possible D gene (5 bases). Trimming stripped 0 bases from V and 7 bases from J, with 10 bases between. Germline V lookup: CDR1 SGDLS, CDR2 YYNGEE. The CDR3 is made up of 13 amino acids. As DNA, the CDR3 is TGTGCCAGCAGCGTAGAGGGGTACGGGACCCAGTACTTC. It codes for CASSVEGYGTQYF.

The chain carries TRBV20-1 and TRBJ1-2; 9 positions match TRBD1. V was pared by 8 bases and J by 6 bases, with 10 bases of the junction left unmatched. This CDR3 has 13 amino acids. CDR1 and CDR2 (germline): DFQATT, SNEGSKA (reference sequence). CDR3 in amino acids: CSSTPWTGDGYTF. CDR3 nucleotide sequence: TGCAGTTCCACCCCTTGGACAGGGGATGGCTACACCTTC.

The chain recombines TRBV29-1 with TRBJ1-2, with D possibly TRBD1 on 5 matching bases. Trimming took off 7 bases at V and 3 bases at J, with 12 bases between the two ends. This CDR3 has 12 residues. CDR1 SQVTM and CDR2 ANQGSEA come from the germline V gene. CDR3 sequence: CSARVGDYGYTF. CDR3 bases: TGCAGCGCCAGGGTGGGGGACTATGGCTACACCTTC.

This clonotype has a single count. The junction does not match germline at one end; this may be a read error. The chain couples TRBV4-3 to TRBJ2-6; the match to TRBD1 covers 7 bases. CDR3 length: 19 amino acids. Germline V gives CDR1 LGHNA, CDR2 YSLEER. CDR3 region: CASSQALTGAGSGTNVLTF. The CDR3 coding sequence is TGCGCCAGCAGCCAAGCATTAACAGGGGCCGGCTCTGGGACCAACGTCCTGACTTTC.

This chain uses TRBV5-1 with TRBJ2-3, with 7 bases fitting TRBD1. With V trimmed by 0 bases and J by 2 bases, 3 bases remained unmatched. This CDR3 comprises 15 residues. Germline CDR1 reads SGHRS; CDR2 reads YFSETQ. CDR3 amino acids: CASSLEGTDTDTQYF. The DNA of the CDR3 is TGCGCCAGCAGCTTGGAGGGGACAGACACAGATACGCAGTATTTT.

The chain employs TRBV7-6 and TRBJ2-7; 11 bases are shared with TRBD2. Looked up from germline, CDR1 is SGHVS and CDR2 is FNYEAQ. The trim removed 1 base at V and 3 bases at J, leaving 2 bases unmatched. This CDR3 has 15 residues. CDR3 in DNA: TGTGCCAGCAGCTTAGGGGGGACTAGCGGCTACGAGCAGTACTTC. It is translated as CASSLGGTSGYEQYF. The variable domain in full, with the rest retrieved from reference TRBV7-6 and TRBJ2-7, is GAGVSQSPRYKVTKRGQDVALRCDPISGHVSLYWYRQALGQGPEFLTYFNYEAQQDKSGLPNDRFSAERPEGSISTLTIQRTEQRDSAMYRCASSLGGTSGYEQYFGPGTRLTVT.

In the case of this clonotype: It may be a read error: a sequence one base away is much more abundant. The conserved phenylalanine or tryptophan is not found at the CDR3 terminus, so this likely reflects a read error. The chain recombines TRBV15 with TRBJ1-1, with D tentatively TRBD1 (6 bases). Germline values: CDR1 LNHNV, CDR2 YYDKDF (reference sequence). The CDR3 extends over 16 amino acids. V lost 0 bases, J lost 1 base, and 12 bases lay in between. The CDR3 nucleotides read TGTGCCACCAGCAGAGATGGGGGCGGAACGAACACTGAAGCTTTCCTT. Amino acid sequence: CATSRDGGGTNTEAFL.

The V and J genes are TRBV7-3 and TRBJ1-2, with a tentative D call TRBD1 (5 bases). The CDR3 runs 13 residues. Trimming shortened V by 3 bases and J by 3 bases, and 8 bases separated the two germline ends. Per germline, CDR1 SGHTA and CDR2 FQGTGA. The CDR3 DNA follows: TGTGCCAGCAGCTTCCAGGGTTACTATGGCTACACCTTC. As protein: CASSFQGYYGYTF.

This clonotype was counted a few times. The rearrangement uses TRBV20-1 and TRBJ2-1; TRBD1 or TRBD2 may be the D gene (5 bases each). The germline CDR1 and CDR2 sequences are DFQATT and SNEGSKA (reference sequence). Trimming removed 1 base from V and 9 bases from J, with 16 bases in between. The CDR3 has 14 amino acids. In DNA form, the CDR3 reads TGCAGTGCTAGAGCGAAGGGGAGTTTGGTTGAGCAGTTCTTC. Its translation is CSARAKGSLVEQFF.

This clonotype was detected only a few times. J is TRBJ1-5 and V is TRBV2, with 9 bases lining up with TRBD1. V shed 5 bases, J shed 5 bases, and the junction held 7 bases outside the gene matches. In germline, CDR1 is SNHLY, CDR2 FYNNEI. The CDR3 is 15 amino acids. Here the CDR3 reads CASSQGTGWDQPQHF. CDR3 bases: TGTGCCAGCAGTCAGGGGACAGGGTGGGATCAGCCCCAGCATTTT.

This clonotype turned up a few times. The chain employs TRBV6-2 or TRBV6-3 and TRBJ1-1; D might be TRBD1 (5 bases). The CDR3 loop spans 17 amino acids. V was trimmed by 5 bases and J by 4 bases, leaving 23 bases between them. Germline V gene lookup returns CDR1 MNHEY and CDR2 SVGEGT. In DNA, the CDR3 is TGTGCCAGCAGTCGACTAACCTCAGGGCGGGGGGGCACTGAAGCTTTCTTT. Protein product: CASSRLTSGRGGTEAFF.

This clonotype occurred a few times. The chain links TRBV29-1 to TRBJ2-2, with 8 bases that match TRBD2. The V gene's germline CDR1 is SQVTM and CDR2 ANQGSEA. V was clipped by 7 bases and J by 2 bases; unmatched bases: 6. The length of the CDR3 is 14 residues. CDR3 protein: CSAGGSLNTGELFF. The CDR3 DNA reads TGCAGCGCGGGGGGGAGCCTTAACACCGGGGAGCTGTTTTTT.

This clonotype showed up just a few times. This chain links TRBV10-3 with TRBJ1-2; D possibly corresponds to TRBD1 (5 bases). Germline lookup yields CDR1 ENHRY and CDR2 SYGVKD. The CDR3 contains 13 residues. Trimming removed 4 bases at V and 6 bases at J, with 12 bases between. The CDR3 protein is CAISGAEGDGYTF. The CDR3 region has the DNA TGTGCCATCAGTGGGGCGGAAGGGGATGGCTACACCTTC.

The chain uses TRBV7-9 and TRBJ2-5; no definite D call. TRBJ2-1 matches the DNA end more closely, so the J call is doubtful. In germline, CDR1 is SEHNR, CDR2 FQNEAQ (reference sequence). The CDR3 is 12 amino acids. CDR3 protein: CASSLNQNEQFF. In DNA form, the CDR3 reads TGTGCCAGCAGCTTAAACCAGAATGAGCAGTTCTTC.

The J gene is TRBJ2-5, the V gene TRBV7-2, with 7 bases fitting TRBD1. The J call may be faulty, since TRBJ2-1 better matches the DNA end. Germline CDR1 SGHTA, CDR2 FQGNSA. This CDR3 is 13 amino acids long. The CDR3 loop is CASSETGLDEQFF. DNA for the CDR3: TGTGCCAGCAGCGAGACAGGGTTGGATGAGCAGTTCTTC.

The chain is built from TRBV5-1 and TRBJ2-5; 7 bases are shared with TRBD2. V gave up 4 bases and J gave up 7 bases; unmatched junction bases: 10. In germline, CDR1 is SGHRS, CDR2 YFSETQ. This CDR3 is 14 amino acids long. The CDR3 DNA sequence: TGCGCCAGCAGCCTGGAACTAGCGAGGGGGACCCAGTACTTC. Protein product: CASSLELARGTQYF.

The chain has TRBV5-6 and TRBJ2-5; 10 bases match TRBD2. The assigned J gene may be wrong: the sequence end matches TRBJ2-1 better. This CDR3 has 14 amino acids. Germline CDR1 and CDR2: SGHDT and YYEEEE. CDR3 amino acids: CASSNSGRYNEQFF. The CDR3 DNA follows: TGTGCCAGCTCGAATAGCGGGAGGTACAATGAGCAGTTCTTC.

This clonotype was counted only a few times. The junction differs from germline at one of its ends, possibly a read error. The chain joins TRBV9 to TRBJ2-5; 11 bases are a match to TRBD2. The DNA end lines up better with TRBJ2-1; the J call may be wrong. CDR3 length equals 14 residues. Germline values: CDR1 SGDLS, CDR2 YYNGEE. CDR3 in DNA: TGTGCCAGCAACGTAGCGGGAGGGCCTGATGAGCAGTTCTTC. Translating it yields CASNVAGGPDEQFF.